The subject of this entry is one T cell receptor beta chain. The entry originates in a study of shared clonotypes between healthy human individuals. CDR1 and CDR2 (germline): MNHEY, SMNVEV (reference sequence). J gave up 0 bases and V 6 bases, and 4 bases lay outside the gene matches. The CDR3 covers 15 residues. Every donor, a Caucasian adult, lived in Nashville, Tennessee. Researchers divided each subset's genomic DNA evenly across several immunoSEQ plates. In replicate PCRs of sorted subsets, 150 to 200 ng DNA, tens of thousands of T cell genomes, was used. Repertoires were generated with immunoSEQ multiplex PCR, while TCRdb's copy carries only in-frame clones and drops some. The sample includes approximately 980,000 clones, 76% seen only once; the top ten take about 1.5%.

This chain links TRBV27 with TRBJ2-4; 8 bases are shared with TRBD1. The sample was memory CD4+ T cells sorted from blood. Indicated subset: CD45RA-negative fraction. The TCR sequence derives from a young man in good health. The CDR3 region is CASRPDRGAKNIQYF. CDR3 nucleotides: TGTGCCAGCAGACCTGACAGGGGAGCCAAAAACATTCAGTACTTC.